This T cell receptor (beta chain) originates from a study of shared clonotypes between healthy human individuals. The germline V and J ends were trimmed by 5 bases and 2 bases, with 13 bases remaining between them. Germline V gene sequence: CDR1 KGHSH, CDR2 LQKENI. This CDR3 is 14 amino acids long. Naive CD8 cells, CD45RO-negative and positively selected for CCR7, excluded terminally differentiated effector memory CD45RA+ cells. Clones were sequenced by immunoSEQ multiplex PCR, and TCRdb holds only the in-frame ones, with some missing. The sample lists about 820,000 clones, more than 85% occurring once.

Sequencing input: naive CD8+ T cells sorted from blood. This clonotype originated in a man aged 30 to 39 in good health. The rearrangement links TRBV18 to TRBJ2-7, with D possibly matching TRBD1 (6 bases). The CDR3 protein is CASSSWDTTYEQYF. CDR3 sequence (DNA): TGTGCCAGCTCATCATGGGACACAACCTACGAGCAGTACTTC.